This T cell receptor beta chain emerged from a study of cytomegalovirus exposure and HLA in healthy donors. The PCR employed 60 Vbeta primers together with 13 Jbeta primers. Clones were read by immunoSEQ multiplex PCR, and TCRdb kept only the in-frame ones, dropping some. The sample lists some 100,000 clones; 60% to 80% were seen once. The sample consisted of PBMCs. The sequence derives from a woman between 18 and 30 years old in good health and CMV-seropositive.

CDR3 residues: CSVEGYTNEKLFF. CDR3 in DNA: TGCAGCGTGGAGGGGTACACTAATGAAAAACTGTTTTTT. The chain uses TRBV29-1 and TRBJ1-4; maybe TRBD1 (5 bases). This CDR3 is built from 13 residues. V dropped 6 bases and J dropped 2 bases, with 10 bases sitting between them. Germline lookup yields CDR1 SQVTM and CDR2 ANQGSEA.